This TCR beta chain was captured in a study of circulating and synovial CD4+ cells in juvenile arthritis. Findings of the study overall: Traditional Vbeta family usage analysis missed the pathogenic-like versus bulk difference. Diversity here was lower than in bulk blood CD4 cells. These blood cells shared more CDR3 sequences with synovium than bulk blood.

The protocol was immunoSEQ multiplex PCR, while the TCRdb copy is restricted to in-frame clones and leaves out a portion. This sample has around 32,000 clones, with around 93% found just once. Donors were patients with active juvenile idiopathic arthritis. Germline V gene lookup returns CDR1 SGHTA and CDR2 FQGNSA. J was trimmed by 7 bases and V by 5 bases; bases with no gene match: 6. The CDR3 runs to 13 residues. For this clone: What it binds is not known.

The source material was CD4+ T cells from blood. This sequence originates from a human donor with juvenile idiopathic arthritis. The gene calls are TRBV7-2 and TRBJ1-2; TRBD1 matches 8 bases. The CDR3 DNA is TGTGCCAGCAGCACCCGGACAGGGTCTGGCTACACCTTC. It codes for CASSTRTGSGYTF.